The 23 T cell receptor beta chains below were found in one sample sequenced in a study of immune evolution from preneoplasia to lung adenocarcinoma. Here immunoSEQ multiplex PCR was the method, and the copy in TCRdb shows in-frame clones only, minus some. The sample consists of about 26,000 clones, 65% to 75% of them appearing once. Specimen: FFPE invasive lung adenocarcinoma tissue. The receptors come from a person in their sixties with invasive lung adenocarcinoma. Some clones in this sample may be carry-over from other donors' samples.

The chain couples TRBV5-8 to TRBJ2-1; unclear D gene. Trimming took off 5 bases at V and 4 bases at J, with 10 bases between the two ends. Germline loops: CDR1 SGHTS, CDR2 YDEGEE. The CDR3 sequence is 13 residues long. The chain's CDR3 is CASRFSVYNEQFF. The CDR3, as DNA: TGTGCCAGCAGGTTTTCAGTATACAATGAGCAGTTCTTC.

This clone turned up a few times. V is TRBV27 and J is TRBJ2-5; D is uncertain. V was clipped by 4 bases and J by 4 bases, with 13 bases between them. The CDR3 sequence is 14 residues long. From germline, CDR1 is MNHEY and CDR2 SMNVEV (reference sequence). The CDR3 nucleotides are TGTGCCAGCAGTTCCTTAGCTTCGGGAGAGACCCAGTACTTC. Amino acid sequence: CASSSLASGETQYF.

The chain combines TRBV30 with TRBJ2-5; 7 bases line up with TRBD1. V dropped 3 bases and J dropped 5; count of bases not matched to a gene: 6. Germline V CDR1 and CDR2: GTSNPN, SVGIG (reference sequence). The CDR3 runs to 13 residues. The CDR3 protein is CAWRNQGVETQYF. DNA of the CDR3: TGTGCCTGGAGAAACCAGGGGGTGGAGACCCAGTACTTC.

The chain uses TRBV28 and TRBJ2-3; 8 bases are shared with TRBD1. Germline assignment: CDR1 MDHEN and CDR2 SYDVKM. There are 13 residues in the CDR3. The V gene end was trimmed by 11 bases and the J gene end by 4 bases; junction bases not matched to a gene: 8. CDR3 in DNA: TGTGCCCTAGGAGACAGGGGCCCAGATACGCAGTATTTT. This translates into CALGDRGPDTQYF.

The CDR3 region is CSVRGLADTQYF. CDR3 sequence (DNA): TGCAGCGTTAGGGGGCTAGCAGATACGCAGTATTTT. The chain combines TRBV29-1 with TRBJ2-3, with TRBD1 identical over 7 bases. The CDR3 covers 12 residues. Germline V lookup: CDR1 SQVTM, CDR2 ANQGSEA. V shed 5 bases and J 4 bases; nucleotides not matched to a gene: 3.

The rearrangement uses TRBV6-4 and TRBJ1-1; TRBD1 matches 8 bases. The CDR3 has 12 residues. CDR1 MRHNA and CDR2 SNTAGT come from the germline V gene. The V gene end was trimmed by 2 bases and the J gene end by 8 bases; junction bases not matched to a gene: 1. CDR3: CASSDRQGEAFF. The CDR3 DNA reads TGTGCCAGCAGTGACCGACAGGGGGAAGCTTTCTTT.

The CDR3 reads CASSLDSSRYGYTF. In DNA, the CDR3 is TGTGCCAGCAGCCTGGACTCTTCACGGTATGGCTACACCTTC. The rearrangement joins TRBV7-2 to TRBJ1-2, with D uncertain. Germline-derived CDR1 and CDR2 are SGHTA and FQGNSA. V was shortened by 5 bases and J by 5 bases, with 15 bases between the two germline ends. CDR3 length: 14 residues.

The rearrangement uses TRBV10-3 and TRBJ1-2; 9 bases agree with TRBD1. This CDR3 spans 12 amino acids. Germline V gene data show CDR1 as ENHRY and CDR2 as SYGVKD. V shed 10 bases and J 2 bases; nucleotides not matched to a gene: 2. The CDR3 sequence: CATGQGNYGYTF. The CDR3 DNA reads as TGTGCCACCGGACAGGGGAACTATGGCTACACCTTC.

This clone was seen once. The chain carries TRBV12-5 and TRBJ2-7, with 7 bases aligning to TRBD2. Losses at the gene ends were 1 base for V and 3 bases for J; bases not matched to a gene: 12. This CDR3 is 17 amino acids long. Germline CDR1 reads LGHNT; CDR2 reads FRNRAP. CDR3 amino acids: CASGLASPRREVYEQYF. The CDR3 nucleotides are TGTGCTAGTGGTTTGGCCTCCCCTCGACGGGAGGTCTACGAGCAGTACTTC.

The chain couples TRBV10-2 to TRBJ1-1; no clear D gene. The germline gives CDR1 WSHSY, CDR2 SAAADI. CDR3 size: 14 residues. Trimming cost V 6 bases and J 6 bases, with 17 bases left between them. The CDR3 DNA reads TGCGCCAGCAGCAAAGGGAGAAGAGGCGCTGAAGCTTTCTTT. As protein: CASSKGRRGAEAFF.

The chain recombines TRBV2 with TRBJ2-7; D remains ambiguous. Looked up from germline, CDR1 is SNHLY and CDR2 is FYNNEI. This CDR3 region has 16 residues. The V end lost 11 bases, the J end lost 0 bases, and 23 bases lay between the germline ends. The CDR3 region is CASLKQRALSSYEQYF. The CDR3 coding sequence is TGTGCCTCCCTGAAACAGCGCGCCCTGAGCTCCTACGAGCAGTACTTC.

The chain carries TRBV5-4 and TRBJ2-1; 9 bases match TRBD1. CDR1 and CDR2 (germline): SGHNT, YYREEE (reference sequence). The ends lost 0 bases at V and 10 bases at J; junction bases unmatched: 5. The CDR3 contains 14 residues. Here the CDR3 DNA reads TGTGCCAGCAGCTTGGCGGACAGGGGTTGGGAGCAGTTCTTC. Translated: CASSLADRGWEQFF.

The chain has TRBV5-4 and TRBJ2-7; 10 bases are shared with TRBD1. The CDR3 sequence is 16 residues long. Per the germline V gene, CDR1 is SGHNT and CDR2 is YYREEE (reference sequence). Trimming removed 0 bases from V and 3 bases from J; junction bases left unmatched: 6. The chain's CDR3 is CASSLAGQGGFYEQYF. As DNA, the CDR3 is TGTGCCAGCAGCTTGGCCGGACAGGGGGGCTTCTACGAGCAGTACTTC. Based on the CDR3 plus reference TRBV5-4 and TRBJ2-7, the full variable domain is ETGVTQSPTHLIKTRGQQVTLRCSSQSGHNTVSWYQQALGQGPQFIFQYYREEENGRGNFPPRFSGLQFPNYSSELNVNALELDDSALYLCASSLAGQGGFYEQYFGPGTRLTVT.

This chain joins TRBV9 and TRBJ1-3, with D maybe TRBD1 (6 bases). V was shortened by 2 bases and J by 2 bases, with 17 bases between the two germline ends. CDR3 length: 17 residues. In germline, CDR1 is SGDLS, CDR2 YYNGEE. The CDR3 bases are TGTGCCAGCAGCGTTACCCCGGGACACCCTCCTGGAAACACCATATATTTT. This gives the protein CASSVTPGHPPGNTIYF.

This clone was recorded only once. J is TRBJ2-7 and V is TRBV6-5, with 9 bases aligning to TRBD2. Germline values: CDR1 MNHEY, CDR2 SVGAGI. Trimming took 2 bases from V and 6 from J; bases not matched to a gene: 5. CDR3 size: 14 residues. CDR3 amino acids: CASSYTLRGGEQYF. For the CDR3, the DNA is TGTGCCAGCAGTTACACCCTGCGGGGGGGCGAGCAGTACTTC.

V gene TRBV28 combines with J gene TRBJ2-3, with 9 bases fitting TRBD2. The length of the CDR3 is 16 residues. V dropped 7 bases and J dropped 6; count of bases not matched to a gene: 14. Germline loops: CDR1 MDHEN, CDR2 SYDVKM. CDR3 DNA: TGTGCCAGCACCCCTTGGGGGGAGGCGGGAGGGGATACGCAGTATTTT. Its protein is CASTPWGEAGGDTQYF.

The rearrangement uses TRBV5-1 and TRBJ2-5; TRBD1 aligns across 8 bases. There are 16 residues in the CDR3. The germline CDR1 and CDR2 sequences are SGHRS and YFSETQ. V lost 1 base and J lost 1; bases outside the gene matches: 6. The CDR3 sequence: CASSLHGTGTQETQYF. In DNA, the CDR3 is TGCGCCAGCAGCTTGCACGGGACAGGAACCCAAGAGACCCAGTACTTC.

The chain carries TRBV18 and TRBJ2-1; 9 positions match TRBD1. The trim removed 0 bases at V and 7 bases at J, leaving 7 bases unmatched. The CDR3 loop spans 16 amino acids. Germline V CDR1 and CDR2: KGHSH, LQKENI. The DNA for the CDR3 is TGTGCCAGCTCACCACCCGTACAGGGGGCGGGTAATGAGCAGTTCTTC. This sequence encodes CASSPPVQGAGNEQFF.

V gene TRBV6-5 combines with J gene TRBJ1-1, with a weak D call TRBD1 (5 bases). CDR1 is MNHEY and CDR2 is SVGAGI in the germline V gene. Trimming removed 2 bases from V and 4 bases from J, with 14 bases in between. This CDR3 comprises 15 residues. The CDR3 DNA is TGTGCCAGCAGTTACCGCGCAGGGTTTAGCACTGAAGCTTTCTTT. Translated: CASSYRAGFSTEAFF.

The chain is built from TRBV19 and TRBJ1-5; 10 bases fit TRBD1. The CDR3 consists of 15 residues. J gave up 6 bases and V 3 bases, and 5 bases lay outside the gene matches. CDR1 and CDR2 from the germline V gene are LNHDA and SQIVND (reference sequence). CDR3 in amino acids: CASSILGQGGQPQHF. In DNA, the CDR3 is TGTGCCAGTAGTATCCTCGGACAGGGGGGTCAGCCCCAGCATTTT.

This clone was detected a few times. The chain couples TRBV7-2 to TRBJ1-1; possibly TRBD1 for D (5 bases). The germline V and J ends were trimmed by 5 bases and 5 bases, with 18 bases remaining between them. Germline CDR1 is SGHTA and CDR2 is FQGNSA. The CDR3 totals 15 residues. Here the CDR3 DNA reads TGTGCCAGCAGCGTCCAAGCCGGGACGTCAACTGAAGCTTTCTTT. This codes for CASSVQAGTSTEAFF.

The chain links TRBV21-1 to TRBJ2-7; no check of the table's D call, TRBD2, against the DNA was made. TRBV21-1 is described as a pseudogene. CDR3 length equals 15 residues. DNA of the CDR3: TGTGCCAGCAGCAGGGAGGCTAGAAAGGGCTACGAGCAGTACTTC. Translation gives CASSREARKGYEQYF.

J is TRBJ2-3 and V is TRBV5-4; D unresolved. There are 13 residues in the CDR3. V lost 0 bases and J 2 bases, leaving 4 bases between the germline ends. Looked up from germline, CDR1 is SGHNT and CDR2 is YYREEE (reference sequence). In nucleotides, the CDR3 is TGTGCCAGCAGCTTGGCCACCACAGATACGCAGTATTTT. Translated, it gives CASSLATTDTQYF.